The entry below gives a single TCR beta chain sequence along with its context. Its antigen is not known. The CDR3 sequence is 14 residues long. Trimming took 6 bases from V and 4 from J; bases not matched to a gene: 3. CDR1 and CDR2 from the germline V gene are MNHEY and SVGAGI. The record originates from a study of T cells in localized non-small cell lung cancer. Broader study findings: A denser population of T cells in blood accompanied longer overall survival. For the top 100 tumor clones, a median roughly 55 also appeared in adjacent lung. Uninvolved adjacent lung had more T cell clonality than any other tissue, topping tumor.

Sequencing was performed with immunoSEQ multiplex PCR; in TCRdb, only in-frame clones are kept and a portion is missing. This table holds 90,000 to 95,000 clones, approximately 90% found once. The sequences come from PBMCs, collected before any cancer treatment. This TCR came from a woman aged 40-70 years with stage II squamous cell lung carcinoma. The chain combines TRBV6-5 with TRBJ2-2; 9 bases map to TRBD2. Here the CDR3 reads CASRLAGSTGELFF. CDR3 in DNA: TGTGCCAGCAGACTAGCGGGTAGCACCGGGGAGCTGTTTTTT.